These 22 T cell receptor beta chains originate from one sample sequenced in a study of T cells in Graves' hyperthyroidism and ophthalmopathy. RNA transcripts provided the source from which TCR beta CDR3 regions were amplified. In the first-round RT-PCR of the TCR CDR3, the HTBI primer set was used. TCRdb itself ran the multiplex PCR reads through MiXCR, one entry per CDR3 protein. This sample has hundreds of thousands of distinct CDR3 sequences, with 20% found just once. Material for sequencing was blood. The source of these receptors is a man aged 30-40 years with Graves' ophthalmopathy.

This clonotype appeared many times. The chain is built from TRBV12-3 or TRBV12-4 and TRBJ1-5; maybe TRBD1 (5 bases). The CDR3 runs to 15 residues. Trimming cost V 2 bases and J 6 bases, with 14 bases left between them. The CDR3 reads CASSLSGQGIQPQHF. Here the CDR3 DNA reads TGTGCCAGCAGTTTATCTGGGCAGGGTATTCAGCCCCAGCATTTT.

This clonotype has a count of ten or more. The chain combines TRBV3-1 with TRBJ2-4; D is perhaps TRBD2 (5 bases). Looked up from germline, CDR1 is LGHDT and CDR2 is YNNKEL (reference sequence). V gave up 1 base and J gave up 0 bases, with 7 bases separating them. This CDR3 has 15 amino acids. The CDR3 nucleotides read TGTGCCAGCAGCCAAGCCGGGGTAGCCAAAAACATTCAGTACTTC. Amino acid sequence: CASSQAGVAKNIQYF.

V usage is TRBV6-1 and J usage is TRBJ2-1; D is ambiguous. Germline CDR1 reads MNHNS; CDR2 reads SASEGT. The CDR3 consists of 11 residues. Deletions cut 7 bases from V and 7 bases from J, with 8 bases between. CDR3 sequence (DNA): TGTGCCAGCACTCAAGGGAATGAGCAGTTCTTC. Its translation is CASTQGNEQFF.

Concerning this clonotype itself: Just one base apart from a much larger clone, this may be a read error. The genes are TRBV14 and TRBJ1-1, with TRBD1 matching over 10 bases. Germline CDR1 SGHDN, CDR2 FVKESK. The CDR3 consists of 16 residues. CDR3 residues: CASSQGDRGMNTEALF. The CDR3 DNA sequence: TGTGCCAGCAGCCAAGGGGACAGGGGAATGAACACTGAAGCTCTCTTT. The full variable domain, rest sourced from reference TRBV14 and TRBJ1-1, is EAGVTQFPSHSVIEKGQTVTLRCDPISGHDNLYWYRRVMGKEIKFLLHFVKESKQDESGMPNNRFLAERTGGTYSTLKVQPAELEDSGVYFCASSQGDRGMNTEALFGQGTRLTVV.

The chain couples TRBV7-9 to TRBJ2-5; a weak D match, TRBD2 (6 bases). V lost 3 bases, J lost 4 bases, and 12 bases lay in between. The CDR3 consists of 14 residues. Per germline, CDR1 SEHNR and CDR2 FQNEAQ (reference sequence). CDR3: CASSLGVAVETQYF. For the CDR3, the DNA is TGTGCCAGCAGCTTGGGAGTAGCGGTAGAGACCCAGTACTTC.

The chain has TRBV4-1 and TRBJ2-1, with a tentative D call TRBD1 (5 bases). CDR1 is MGHRA, CDR2 YSYEKL, per germline. The germline V and J ends were trimmed by 1 base and 6 bases, with 10 bases remaining between them. The CDR3 has 14 amino acids. CDR3 coding DNA: TGCGCCAGCAGCCAAGTCCGACAGTCCAATGAGCAGTTCTTC. Translated: CASSQVRQSNEQFF.

The chain joins TRBV29-1 to TRBJ2-3, with 9 bases that match TRBD1. V lost 4 bases to trimming and J lost 6 bases; unmatched junction nucleotides: 11. This CDR3 region has 15 residues. CDR1 and CDR2 (germline): SQVTM, ANQGSEA. CDR3 residues: CSVVVVGQGLDTQYF. The CDR3 coding sequence is TGCAGCGTTGTAGTGGTGGGACAGGGTTTGGATACGCAGTATTTT.

This clonotype has just a few counts. DNA for the CDR3: TGCGCCAGCAGTGAGTGGGAACGCAATCAGCCCCAGCATTTT. Its translation: CASSEWERNQPQHF. This rearrangement joins TRBV10-2 to TRBJ1-5; D not certain. The CDR3 contains 14 residues. The germline CDR1 and CDR2 sequences are WSHSY and SAAADI. Trimming pared 1 base from V and 2 bases from J, leaving 6 bases between.

On this clonotype: A much larger clone lies a single base off, so this may be a read error. This sequence joins TRBV18 and TRBJ2-1, with D possibly being TRBD2 (5 bases). The CDR3 sequence is 16 residues long. CDR1 is KGHSH, CDR2 LQKENI, per germline. The CDR3 DNA is TGTGCCAGATCACCACCGGTCTCTAGCCGGTCCAATGAGCAGTTCTTC. Its translation is CARSPPVSSRSNEQFF.

The chain recombines TRBV7-2 with TRBJ1-1; no firm D call. The CDR3 consists of 14 residues. V lost 4 bases to trimming and J lost 1 base, with 10 bases between them. The germline CDR1 and CDR2 sequences are SGHTA and FQGNSA. In DNA, the CDR3 is TGTGCCAGCAGCTCCTTCTCGGGGAACACTGAAGCTTTCTTT. Protein sequence: CASSSFSGNTEAFF.

The chain joins TRBV3-1 to TRBJ1-4, with D maybe TRBD1 (6 bases). Germline V gives CDR1 LGHDT, CDR2 YNNKEL (reference sequence). CDR3 size: 14 residues. The V end lost 3 bases, the J end lost 4 bases, and 9 bases lay between the germline ends. CDR3 sequence reads: CASSHKQGNEKLFF. The CDR3 nucleotides read TGTGCCAGCAGCCATAAACAGGGTAATGAAAAACTGTTTTTT.

V gene TRBV6-5 combines with J gene TRBJ1-3; 7 bases agree with TRBD1. Trimming at V came to 2 bases and at J to 0 bases, leaving 10 bases not matched to a gene. The germline CDR1 and CDR2 sequences are MNHEY and SVGAGI. The CDR3 sequence is 18 residues long. CDR3 in DNA: TGTGCCAGCAGTTACGTCGGAACAGGGGTTGTCTCTGGAAACACCATATATTTT. It translates to CASSYVGTGVVSGNTIYF.

In this sample, this clonotype turned up many times. The gene calls are TRBV3-1 and TRBJ2-2; TRBD2 matches 7 bases. V gave up 1 base and J gave up 4 bases; unmatched junction bases: 6. The CDR3 contains 16 residues. Germline V gene data show CDR1 as LGHDT and CDR2 as YNNKEL (reference sequence). The CDR3 sequence: CASSQGREWSTGELFF. CDR3 DNA sequence: TGTGCCAGCAGCCAAGGGCGGGAGTGGAGCACCGGGGAGCTGTTTTTT.

The chain couples TRBV30 to TRBJ2-7; tentative D call: TRBD1 (5 bases). The CDR3 has 16 amino acids. Per germline, CDR1 GTSNPN and CDR2 SVGIG (reference sequence). The V end lost 2 bases, the J end lost 0 bases, and 17 bases lay between the germline ends. CDR3 sequence: CAWSFDDSRTSYEQYF. CDR3 DNA: TGTGCCTGGAGTTTCGATGACAGCCGAACCTCCTACGAGCAGTACTTC.

The V call is TRBV20-1, the J call TRBJ2-5; tentatively, D is TRBD1 (6 bases). The CDR3 runs 14 residues. V was trimmed by 4 bases and J by 1 base, leaving 13 bases between them. Germline-derived CDR1 and CDR2 are DFQATT and SNEGSKA (reference sequence). CDR3 loop: CSAIPGQIQETQYF. The CDR3 DNA is TGCAGTGCTATTCCCGGACAGATCCAAGAGACCCAGTACTTC.

The chain carries TRBV2 and TRBJ2-4; no clear D. Per germline, CDR1 SNHLY and CDR2 FYNNEI. This CDR3 is 11 amino acids long. V dropped 5 bases and J dropped 5 bases, with 4 bases sitting between them. CDR3 in amino acids: CASSRENIQYF. The DNA for the CDR3 is TGTGCCAGCAGTCGGGAAAACATTCAGTACTTC.

This chain joins TRBV2 and TRBJ2-7; D is unclear. Trimming stripped 8 bases from V and 3 bases from J, with 11 bases between. The CDR3 extends over 12 amino acids. Germline values: CDR1 SNHLY, CDR2 FYNNEI. Written as DNA, the CDR3 is TGTGCCAGCGCGGTAGACGACTACGAGCAGTACTTC. It encodes CASAVDDYEQYF.

This clonotype occurred many times. This sequence joins TRBV7-9 and TRBJ1-1; weak D call: TRBD1 (5 bases). The CDR3 is made up of 14 amino acids. Trimming stripped 10 bases from V and 5 bases from J, with 20 bases between. Germline-derived CDR1 and CDR2 are SEHNR and FQNEAQ (reference sequence). This chain's CDR3 is CATSKTGGVTEAFF. The CDR3 nucleotides are TGTGCCACTTCGAAAACAGGAGGGGTAACTGAAGCTTTCTTT.

This clonotype came up a few times. This chain uses TRBV30 with TRBJ2-5; no firm D call. The V gene lost 3 bases and the J gene lost 0 bases, with 5 bases spanning the gap. CDR1 GTSNPN and CDR2 SVGIG come from the germline V gene (reference sequence). The length of the CDR3 is 12 residues. The CDR3 region is CAWRPYQETQYF. In nucleotides, the CDR3 is TGTGCCTGGAGACCTTACCAAGAGACCCAGTACTTC.

This clonotype was found a few times. CDR3 sequence (DNA): TGTGCCAGCAGTTTAGGGGGACTAGCGGGGAATGAGCAGTTCTTC. The encoded protein is CASSLGGLAGNEQFF. The chain couples TRBV28 to TRBJ2-1, with 13 bases matching TRBD2. The V gene's germline CDR1 is MDHEN and CDR2 SYDVKM. The ends lost 2 bases at V and 7 bases at J; junction bases unmatched: 2. This CDR3 is 15 amino acids long.

The table lists this clonotype with many counts. V and J are TRBV6-1 and TRBJ2-7; 11 bases align to TRBD1. From germline, CDR1 is MNHNS and CDR2 SASEGT. The CDR3 sequence is 15 residues long. The V gene end was trimmed by 5 bases and the J gene end by 7 bases; junction bases not matched to a gene: 10. The CDR3 region has the DNA TGTGCCAGCAGTTTTCACGGGACAGGGGGTGGGGAGCAGTACTTC. Translating gives CASSFHGTGGGEQYF.

The CDR3 DNA reads as TGTGCCACCAGTGCGACAAGGTTTGTAGCCAATCAGCCCCAGCATTTT. As protein: CATSATRFVANQPQHF. V usage is TRBV24-1 and J usage is TRBJ1-5; D ambiguous. The V end lost 5 bases, the J end lost 3 bases, and 16 bases lay between the germline ends. Germline V lookup: CDR1 KGHDR, CDR2 SFDVKD. This CDR3 has 16 residues.